What follows is one T cell receptor beta chain and its context. This entry is derived from a study of blood T cell repertoires in COVID-19. Study at large: Specimens from acute and convalescent COVID-19 originated in the United States, Italy and Spain. T cells, B-cell-depleted T cells, or PBMCs provided the cDNA or gDNA that served as material.

Source study methods: The assay estimated nucleated cells by amplifying reference gene primers. The method was immunoSEQ multiplex PCR; TCRdb's version includes in-frame clones alone and lacks a portion of them. V, J and clone size reflect that table, while D and trimming were determined from the DNA. The sample has about 83,000 clones; about 82% are singletons. This TCR came from a woman older than 75 in a cohort sampled during active or convalescent COVID-19. Material for sequencing was peripheral blood.

The CDR3 region is CASSIITGSNTGELFF. In nucleotides, the CDR3 is TGTGCCAGTAGTATAATAACAGGGTCGAACACCGGGGAGCTGTTTTTT. The chain has TRBV19 and TRBJ2-2; weak D call: TRBD1 (6 bases). The germline V and J ends were trimmed by 2 bases and 0 bases, with 10 bases remaining between them. Germline assignment: CDR1 LNHDA and CDR2 SQIVND (reference sequence). This CDR3 is built from 16 residues.